What follows describes a single T cell receptor (beta chain). This sample is part of a study of response to subunit inactivated influenza vaccine. A single record per CDR3 protein comes from TCRdb applying MiXCR to the RT-PCR reads. The sample carries about 310,000 distinct CDR3 sequences, less than 25% recorded once. V lost 8 bases to trimming and J lost 4 bases, with 14 bases between them. The V gene's germline CDR1 is LGHNA and CDR2 YSLEER. This CDR3 has 13 amino acids. The material was PBMCs from blood, obtained less than 22 months after vaccination. The receptor was isolated from a man between 50 and 69 years old who received an inactivated influenza vaccine. V and J are TRBV4-3 and TRBJ2-5; perhaps D is TRBD1 or TRBD2 (7 bases each). The CDR3, as DNA: TGCGCCAGCCGGGGGGCAGGGGGAGAGACCCAGTACTTC. It encodes CASRGAGGETQYF.